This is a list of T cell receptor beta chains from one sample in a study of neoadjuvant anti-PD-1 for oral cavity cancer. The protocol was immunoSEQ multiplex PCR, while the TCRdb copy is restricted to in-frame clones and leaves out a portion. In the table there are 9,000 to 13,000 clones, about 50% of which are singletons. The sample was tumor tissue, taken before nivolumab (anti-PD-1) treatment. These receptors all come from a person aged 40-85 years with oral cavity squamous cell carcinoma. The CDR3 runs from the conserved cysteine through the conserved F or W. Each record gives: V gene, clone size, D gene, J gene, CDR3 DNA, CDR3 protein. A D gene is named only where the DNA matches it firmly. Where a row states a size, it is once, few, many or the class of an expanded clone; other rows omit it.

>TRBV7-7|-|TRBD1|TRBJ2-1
TGTGCCAGCAGCATAGACAGGGTTGGTGAGCAGTTCTTC
CASSIDRVGEQFF
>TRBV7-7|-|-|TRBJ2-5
TGTGCCAGCAGCTTCTCTGGGGAAGAGACCCAGTACTTC
CASSFSGEETQYF
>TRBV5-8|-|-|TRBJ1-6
TGTGCCAGCAGCTTGGAGAGGAGGATCGATTCACCCCTCCACTTT
CASSLERRIDSPLHF
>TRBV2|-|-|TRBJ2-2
TGTGCCAGCAGTGGTACCCCACTACTTCTGGGGGGCACCGGGGAGCTGTTTTTT
CASSGTPLLLGGTGELFF
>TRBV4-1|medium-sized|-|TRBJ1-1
TGCGCCAGCAGCCAACCAGACAGAGACACTGAAGCTTTCTTT
CASSQPDRDTEAFF
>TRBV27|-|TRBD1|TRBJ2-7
TGTGCCAGCAGTTTTGCCTCGGACAGGACCTACGAGCAGTACTTC
CASSFASDRTYEQYF
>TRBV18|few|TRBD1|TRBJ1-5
TGTGCCAGCTCACCACTCGGGACAGGCAATCAGCCCCAGCATTTT
CASSPLGTGNQPQHF
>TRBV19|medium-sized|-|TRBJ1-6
TGTGCCAGTAGTAGCAGCAGTGACTTCTATAATTCACCCCTCCACTTT
CASSSSSDFYNSPLHF
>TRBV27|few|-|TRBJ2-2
TGTGCCAGCAGGGTAGTGTCGGGCACCGGGGAGCTGTTTTTT
CASRVVSGTGELFF
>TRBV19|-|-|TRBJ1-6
TGTGCCGGAGCTACGGGACATCTTAATTCACCCCTCCACTTT
CAGATGHLNSPLHF
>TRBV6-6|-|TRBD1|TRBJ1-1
TGTGCCAGCAGTTACCGCGCAGGGGGCCGGAACACTGAAGCTTTCTTT
CASSYRAGGRNTEAFF
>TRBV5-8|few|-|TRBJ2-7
TGTGCCAGCAGCTTGACTTACTACGAGCAGTACTTC
CASSLTYYEQYF
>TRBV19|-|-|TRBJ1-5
TGTGCCAGTAAAGAAGGGGGTGGCAATCAGCCCCAGCATTTT
CASKEGGGNQPQHF
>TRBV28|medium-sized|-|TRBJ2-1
TGTGCCAGCAGCCGTTCGGGGCAGGGCCACGGGAATGAGCAGTTCTTC
CASSRSGQGHGNEQFF
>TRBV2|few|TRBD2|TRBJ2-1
TGTGCCAGCAGTGAAGGCGCGGGGGGGCACTCCTACAATGAGCAGTTCTTC
CASSEGAGGHSYNEQFF
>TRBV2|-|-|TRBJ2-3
TGTGCCAGCCCAGTTTCTGGACTGGACCCCACAGATACGCAGTATTTT
CASPVSGLDPTDTQYF
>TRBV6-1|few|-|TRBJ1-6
TGTGCCAGCAGTGAAATCGGGGGGGGGCTCAATTCACCCCTCCACTTT
CASSEIGGGLNSPLHF
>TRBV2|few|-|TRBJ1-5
TGTGCCAGCGATAGACTCCTTAGCAATCAGCCCCAGCATTTT
CASDRLLSNQPQHF
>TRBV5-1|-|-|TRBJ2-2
TGCGCCAGCAGCTTGGGCAGACCCGGGATCGGGGAGCTGTTTTTT
CASSLGRPGIGELFF
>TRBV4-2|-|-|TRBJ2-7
TGTGCCAGCAGCCAAGATCGTCGGGGGCGGACCTACGAGCAGTACTTC
CASSQDRRGRTYEQYF
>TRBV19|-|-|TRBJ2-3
TGTGCCAGTAGTCCCTCTTTTAGGGACCAAGGTGTAGATACGCAGTATTTT
CASSPSFRDQGVDTQYF
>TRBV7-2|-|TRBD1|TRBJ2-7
TGTGCCAGCAGTTTACAGACAGGGGGCGGCCACGAGCAGTACTTC
CASSLQTGGGHEQYF
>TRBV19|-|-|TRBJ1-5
TGTGCCAGTAGTCGCCCGGGCAGGGGAAGCAATCAGCCCCAGCATTTT
CASSRPGRGSNQPQHF
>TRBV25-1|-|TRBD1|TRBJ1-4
TGTGCCAGCAGTGGTCCAGGGGGCTCTGGAAAACTGTTTTTT
CASSGPGGSGKLFF
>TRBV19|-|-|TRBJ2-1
TGTGCCAGTAGTATGGTGGTGACACTTAGCTCCTACAATGAGCAGTTCTTC
CASSMVVTLSSYNEQFF
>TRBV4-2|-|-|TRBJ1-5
TGTGCCAGCAGCCAAGAAAGGGGAAGGCAGCCCCAGCATTTT
CASSQERGRQPQHF
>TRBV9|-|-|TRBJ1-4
TGTGCCAGCAGCGCCGGTGGACAGACTAATGAAAAACTGTTTTTT
CASSAGGQTNEKLFF
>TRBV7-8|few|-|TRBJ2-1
TGTGCCAGCAGCCAGGAGGGGGCTGGGGGGAATTGGCGCGTCCGCAATGAGCAGTTCTTC
CASSQEGAGGNWRVRNEQFF
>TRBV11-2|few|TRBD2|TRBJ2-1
TGTGCCAGCAGTCAACCAACTAGCGTGGGTGAGCAGTTCTTC
CASSQPTSVGEQFF
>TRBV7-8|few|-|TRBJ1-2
TGTGCCAGCAGCCCGGGGCTTAACTATGGCTACACCTTC
CASSPGLNYGYTF
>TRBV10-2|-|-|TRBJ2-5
TGCGCCAGCAGTGCGCAGGTCGAAGAGACCCAGTACTTC
CASSAQVEETQYF
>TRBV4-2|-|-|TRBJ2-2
TGTGCCAGCAGTCATACAGAGAACACCGGGGAGCTGTTTTTT
CASSHTENTGELFF
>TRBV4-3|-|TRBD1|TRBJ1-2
TGCGCCAGCAGCGCTTTTACAGGGGACTATGGCTACACCTTC
CASSAFTGDYGYTF
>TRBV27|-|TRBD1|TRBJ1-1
TGTGCCAGCAGGCCACCGACAGGGATTGGCACTGAAGCTTTCTTT
CASRPPTGIGTEAFF
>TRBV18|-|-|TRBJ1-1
TGTGCCAGCTCACCATGGGGGGCGCGCACTGAAGCTTTCTTT
CASSPWGARTEAFF
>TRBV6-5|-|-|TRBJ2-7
TGTGCCAGCGCACACGGCTACGAGCAGTACTTC
CASAHGYEQYF
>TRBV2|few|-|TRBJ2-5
TGTGCCAGCAATTCCATAGTTCAAGAGACCCAGTACTTC
CASNSIVQETQYF
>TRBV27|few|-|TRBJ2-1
TGTGCCAGCAGCTCCGGGCCCTTCAATGAGCAGTTCTTC
CASSSGPFNEQFF
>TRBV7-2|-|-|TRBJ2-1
TGTGCCAGCAGCTTAGAGGGACTGAACTCCTACAATGAGCAGTTCTTC
CASSLEGLNSYNEQFF
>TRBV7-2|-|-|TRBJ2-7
TGTGCCAGCAGCTTAGTAGGGGGGGTCCGGAGTTACGAGCAGTACTTC
CASSLVGGVRSYEQYF
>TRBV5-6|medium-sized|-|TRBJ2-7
TGTGCCAGCAGCCTAGAGGATTACGAGCAGTACTTC
CASSLEDYEQYF
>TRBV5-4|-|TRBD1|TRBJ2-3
TGTGCCAGCAGCACGACAGGGGGCACAGATACGCAGTATTTT
CASSTTGGTDTQYF
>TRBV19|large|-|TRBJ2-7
TGTGCCAGTAGTTTCTCGACAGGAACCTACGAGCAGTACTTC
CASSFSTGTYEQYF
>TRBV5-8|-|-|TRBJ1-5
TGTGCCAGCAGCTCGGACTCTTCTCGGGTAGATCAGCCCCAGCATTTT
CASSSDSSRVDQPQHF
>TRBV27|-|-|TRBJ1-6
TGTGCCAGCAGTTTAGGGGGATATAATTCACCCCTCCACTTT
CASSLGGYNSPLHF
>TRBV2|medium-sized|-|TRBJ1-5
TGTGCCAGCAGGCCATCCTCCGGGACGGGTGCCCGGCCCCAGCATTTT
CASRPSSGTGARPQHF
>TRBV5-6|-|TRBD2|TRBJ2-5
TGTGCCAGCAGCTTCCGGACTAGCGGGGGGAGGGGCTTTCAAGAGACCCAGTACTTC
CASSFRTSGGRGFQETQYF
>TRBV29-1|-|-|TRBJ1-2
TGCAGCGTTGATACCCGCGGGGTCAACTATGGCTACACCTTC
CSVDTRGVNYGYTF
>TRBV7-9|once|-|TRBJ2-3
TGTGCCAGCAGCTTAGACCCCACAGATACGCAGTATTTT
CASSLDPTDTQYF
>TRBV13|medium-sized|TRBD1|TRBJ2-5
TGTGCCAGCAGCTTGACAGGGGGCCTGGAGACCCAGTACTTC
CASSLTGGLETQYF
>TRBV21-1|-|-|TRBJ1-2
TGTGCCAGCAGCAAGCACAGGGGAGGGGTTTCCTACACCTTC
CASSKHRGGVSYTF
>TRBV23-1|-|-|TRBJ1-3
TGCGCCAGCAGTCAATCGAAAAGGGACCAGGGGTACTCTGGAAACACCATATATTTT
CASSQSKRDQGYSGNTIYF
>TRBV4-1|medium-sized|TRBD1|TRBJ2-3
TGCGCCAGCAGCCAAGTAACAGGGACAGGGCAGTATTTT
CASSQVTGTGQYF